The subject of this entry is one TCR beta chain. This entry is derived from a study of T cell changes during pregnancy in multiple sclerosis. TCRdb keeps only in-frame clones here, not all; method: immunoSEQ multiplex PCR. In the table there are about 57,000 clones, approximately 92% of which are singletons. Specimen: CD4+ T cells from peripheral blood mononuclear cells, collected before pregnancy. The receptor's source is a female donor with multiple sclerosis, enrolled in a pregnancy study.

CDR3 region: CASSGRQGLHQETQYF. The CDR3 DNA follows: TGTGCCAGCAGCGGACGACAGGGGCTCCACCAAGAGACCCAGTACTTC. The chain joins TRBV7-2 to TRBJ2-5, with TRBD1 identical over 8 bases. Germline CDR1 SGHTA, CDR2 FQGNSA. With 5 bases clipped from V and 0 bases from J, the junction kept 8 bases outside the gene matches. CDR3 length: 16 residues.